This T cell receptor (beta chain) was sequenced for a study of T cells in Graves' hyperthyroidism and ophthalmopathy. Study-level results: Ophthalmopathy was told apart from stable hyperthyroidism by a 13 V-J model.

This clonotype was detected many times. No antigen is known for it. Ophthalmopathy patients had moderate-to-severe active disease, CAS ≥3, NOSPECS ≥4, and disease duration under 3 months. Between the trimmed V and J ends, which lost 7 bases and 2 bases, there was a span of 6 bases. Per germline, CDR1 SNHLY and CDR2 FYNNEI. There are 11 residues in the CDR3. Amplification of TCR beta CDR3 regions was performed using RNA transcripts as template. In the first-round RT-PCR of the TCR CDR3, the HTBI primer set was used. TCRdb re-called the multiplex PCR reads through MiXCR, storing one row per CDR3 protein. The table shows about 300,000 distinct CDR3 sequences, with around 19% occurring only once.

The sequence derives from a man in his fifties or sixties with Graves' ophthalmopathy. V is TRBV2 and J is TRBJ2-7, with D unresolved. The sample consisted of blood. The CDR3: CASKEAYEQYF. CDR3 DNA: TGTGCCAGCAAGGAAGCCTACGAGCAGTACTTC.